What follows are 11 T cell receptor beta chains derived from one specimen sequenced in a study of cytomegalovirus exposure and HLA in healthy donors. PCR amplification relied on 60 Vbeta primers (plus 13 Jbeta primers). The method was immunoSEQ multiplex PCR; TCRdb's version includes in-frame clones alone and lacks a portion of them. The table includes under 250,000 clones, more than 70% detected once. Material: PBMCs. The receptors stem from a boy aged 5 to 17 in good health and CMV-seronegative.

This chain links TRBV4-1 with TRBJ2-3; the match to TRBD2 covers 9 bases. J lost 4 bases, V lost 0 bases, and 20 bases had no gene match. The CDR3 contains 21 residues. The germline V gene has CDR1 MGHRA and CDR2 YSYEKL. CDR3 nucleotide sequence: TGCGCCAGCAGCCAAGACTCCCTAGCGGGGCTCGCCGACGGGTCGGCAGATACGCAGTATTTT. It codes for CASSQDSLAGLADGSADTQYF.

V is TRBV27 and J is TRBJ2-7, with 7 bases fitting TRBD2. Unmatched junction bases numbered 9, after V lost 4 bases and J lost 3 bases. Per the germline V gene, CDR1 is MNHEY and CDR2 is SMNVEV (reference sequence). The CDR3 runs to 15 residues. The CDR3, as DNA: TGTGCCAGCAGTTGGTCTAGCGGAACTGGCTACGAGCAGTACTTC. Its translation is CASSWSSGTGYEQYF.

Note on this clone: Relative to the germline gene, one junction end is altered; a read error may explain this. Other DNA sequences from this sample encode an identical CDR3 as well. The rearrangement joins TRBV4-2 to TRBJ1-4; 9 nucleotides align to TRBD1. Germline values: CDR1 LGHNA, CDR2 YNFKEQ. The CDR3 contains 15 residues. Here the CDR3 reads CASSQKDRGNEKLFF. CDR3 bases: TGTGCCAGTAGCCAAAAGGACAGGGGTAATGAAAAACTGTTTTTT.

The chain is built from TRBV19 and TRBJ1-2; D is undetermined. Trimming left V 1 base short and J 5 bases short, with 11 bases between. Germline V lookup: CDR1 LNHDA, CDR2 SQIVND (reference sequence). The CDR3 extends over 14 amino acids. CDR3 sequence (DNA): TGTGCCAGTAGTATAGCCAGGAATATTTATGGCTACACCTTC. The encoded protein is CASSIARNIYGYTF.

The V and J genes are TRBV19 and TRBJ2-7; D possibly corresponds to TRBD1 (6 bases). Trimming pared 3 bases from V and 2 bases from J, leaving 11 bases between. Germline CDR1 and CDR2: LNHDA and SQIVND (reference sequence). CDR3 length: 14 residues. This CDR3 is CASSIQGGPYEQYF. CDR3 nucleotides: TGTGCCAGTAGTATCCAAGGGGGACCCTACGAGCAGTACTTC.

This chain joins TRBV5-1 and TRBJ2-7, with 7 bases identical to TRBD1. The CDR3 spans 14 residues. CDR1 and CDR2 (germline): SGHRS, YFSETQ. With V trimmed by 1 base and J by 4 bases, 5 bases remained unmatched. CDR3 DNA: TGCGCCAGCAGCTTGAGACAGGGCCTATACGAGCAGTACTTC. It encodes CASSLRQGLYEQYF.

This clone has only one observation. V is TRBV6-1 and J is TRBJ2-2; D might be TRBD1 (6 bases). The CDR3 is 15 amino acids. Germline assignment: CDR1 MNHNS and CDR2 SASEGT. Trimming took off 7 bases at V and 3 bases at J, with 15 bases between the two ends. As DNA, the CDR3 is TGTGCCAGCACTCGAATGGGGACATACACCGGGGAGCTGTTTTTT. This sequence encodes CASTRMGTYTGELFF.

V and J are TRBV7-8 and TRBJ1-2, with 10 nucleotides matching TRBD1. Trimming took 5 bases from V and 4 from J; bases not matched to a gene: 10. CDR3 length: 16 residues. The germline V gene has CDR1 SGHVS and CDR2 FQNEAQ. CDR3 region: CASSTLTGGGPYGYTF. CDR3 nucleotides: TGTGCCAGCAGCACACTGACAGGGGGCGGTCCCTATGGCTACACCTTC.

This clone was detected only once. The V call is TRBV7-9, the J call TRBJ1-6, with D tentatively TRBD1 (5 bases). V lost 11 bases to trimming and J lost 7 bases, with 18 bases between them. The CDR3 has 14 amino acids. From germline, CDR1 is SEHNR and CDR2 FQNEAQ (reference sequence). CDR3 nucleotides: TGTGCCGGTGATAGTGGGGGGAGCAATTCACCCCTCCACTTT. It is translated as CAGDSGGSNSPLHF.

The chain couples TRBV7-9 to TRBJ1-1; TRBD1 matches 7 bases. This CDR3 contains 14 residues. Unmatched junction bases numbered 14, after V lost 6 bases and J lost 10 bases. Germline values: CDR1 SEHNR, CDR2 FQNEAQ (reference sequence). The CDR3 nucleotides are TGTGCCAGCAGTAGGGGGGACAGATTGGGACCAGCTTTCTTT. Protein sequence: CASSRGDRLGPAFF.

CDR3 DNA: TGTGCCAGCAGGACATCATACAAAGCTAACTATGGCTACACCTTC. Translated, it gives CASRTSYKANYGYTF. The chain links TRBV6-5 to TRBJ1-2; no definite D call. Trimming cost V 6 bases and J 0 bases, with 14 bases left between them. CDR1 and CDR2 from the germline V gene are MNHEY and SVGAGI. This CDR3 is 15 amino acids long.